A selection of T cell receptor beta chains follows, all from one sample in a study of T cells in Graves' hyperthyroidism and ophthalmopathy. Each CDR3 protein is one row after TCRdb ran MiXCR on the multiplex PCR reads. The table lists roughly 400,000 distinct CDR3 sequences, about 15% of them singletons. The source material was blood. The receptor source for this set is a woman in her late teens or twenties with Graves' hyperthyroidism that later progressed to Graves' ophthalmopathy. Each CDR3 is given with its conserved first and last residue. A D gene is named only where the DNA matches it firmly. Clone size, where shown, is once, few, many, or a class for clones that have expanded.

>few|.|TRBJ1-5|TRBV6-1
CASSSTGRGFNQPQHF
TGTGCCAGCAGTTCCACGGGTCGAGGATTCAATCAGCCCCAGCATTTT
>.|TRBD1|TRBJ2-7|TRBV4-1
CASSHPLTGGSYEQYF
TGCGCCAGCAGCCACCCCCTAACAGGGGGGTCCTACGAGCAGTACTTC
>many|.|TRBJ2-2|TRBV7-9
CASSPTVTGELFF
TGTGCCAGCAGCCCGACAGTCACCGGGGAGCTGTTTTTT
>many|.|TRBJ2-1|TRBV2
CASSEGGANEQFF
TGTGCCAGCAGTGAAGGGGGAGCCAATGAGCAGTTCTTC
>many|.|TRBJ1-5|TRBV7-2
CASSSFGGLNQPQHF
TGTGCCAGCAGCTCCTTCGGGGGTCTTAATCAGCCCCAGCATTTT
>medium-sized|.|TRBJ2-7|TRBV2
CASSPRRDTDLSEQYF
TGTGCCAGCAGTCCTCGTAGGGACACGGACTTAAGCGAGCAGTACTTC
>many|TRBD1|TRBJ1-5|TRBV9
CASSAGQGHQPQHF
TGTGCCAGCAGCGCGGGACAGGGTCATCAGCCCCAGCATTTT
>.|TRBD1|TRBJ1-2|TRBV7-9
CASSPTTGGDGYGYTF
TGTGCCAGCAGCCCAACAACAGGGGGGGATGGCTATGGCTACACCTTC
>many|TRBD1|TRBJ2-5|TRBV12-3/TRBV12-4
CASTSDRGRWETQYF
TGTGCCAGCACCTCGGACAGGGGGCGCTGGGAGACCCAGTACTTC
>.|.|TRBJ1-2|TRBV9
CASSVGNGRPEGYTF
TGTGCCAGCAGCGTAGGGAACGGGCGGCCAGAGGGCTACACCTTC
>many|.|TRBJ1-5|TRBV3-1
CASSQGPGPRYSNQPQHF
TGTGCCAGCAGCCAAGGGCCCGGGCCCAGATATAGCAATCAGCCCCAGCATTTT
>many|.|TRBJ1-1|TRBV12-3/TRBV12-4
CASRQGGTANTEAFF
TGTGCCAGCAGACAGGGAGGTACAGCGAACACTGAAGCTTTCTTT
>few|.|TRBJ2-7|TRBV7-8
CASSGSSGYEQYF
TGTGCCAGCAGCGGATCCTCTGGGTACGAGCAGTACTTC
>.|.|TRBJ1-2|TRBV5-6
CASSSPGTPSGGYTF
TGTGCCAGCAGCTCCCCCGGGACCCCCTCAGGGGGCTACACCTTC
>.|.|TRBJ2-7|TRBV28
CASSTPGKDEQYF
TGTGCCAGCAGTACCCCAGGGAAGGACGAGCAGTACTTC
>many|TRBD1|TRBJ1-2|TRBV29-1
CSVTGTGISNYGYTF
TGCAGCGTTACCGGGACAGGGATTTCTAACTATGGCTACACCTTC
>few|.|TRBJ2-7|TRBV3-1
CASSQREYEQYF
TGTGCCAGCAGCCAAAGGGAGTACGAGCAGTACTTC
>many|TRBD2|TRBJ2-3|TRBV27
CASSLYGWGGDTDTQYF
TGTGCCAGCAGTTTATACGGCTGGGGAGGGGACACAGATACGCAGTATTTT
>.|TRBD1|TRBJ2-2|TRBV3-1
CASSQLQGAVAGELFF
TGTGCCAGCAGCCAACTCCAGGGGGCGGTTGCCGGGGAGCTGTTTTTT
>many|TRBD1|TRBJ1-1|TRBV20-1
CSARGTGGLNTEAFF
TGCAGTGCTAGAGGGACAGGGGGTCTCAACACTGAAGCTTTCTTT
>.|.|TRBJ2-1|TRBV7-9
CASSLPRGAEQFF
TGTGCCAGCAGCCTGCCCCGCGGCGCTGAGCAGTTCTTC
>few|.|TRBJ2-1|TRBV7-9
CASLDGYNGQFF
TGTGCCAGCCTTGACGGGTACAATGGGCAGTTCTTC
>many|TRBD2|TRBJ2-1|TRBV20-1
CSASSGRPFNEQFF
TGCAGTGCTAGTAGCGGGAGGCCTTTCAATGAGCAGTTCTTC
>many|.|TRBJ2-1|TRBV28
CASSPGQVKDSGLYNEQFF
TGTGCCAGCAGTCCCGGACAGGTCAAGGATAGCGGGCTATACAATGAGCAGTTCTTC
>few|.|TRBJ1-2|TRBV19
CASSRDTFYGYTF
TGTGCCAGTAGCCGGGACACCTTCTATGGCTACACCTTC
>.|TRBD1|TRBJ2-3|TRBV27
CASSPQGARDTQYF
TGTGCCAGCAGTCCACAGGGGGCAAGGGATACGCAGTATTTT
>.|.|TRBJ2-7|TRBV7-3
CASSLLCNCDAYEQYF
TGTGCCAGCAGCCTCCTATGTAACTGCGACGCCTACGAGCAGTACTTC
>.|TRBD1|TRBJ1-1|TRBV29-1
CSVGQGANQAFF
TGCAGCGTCGGACAGGGGGCTAATCAAGCTTTCTTT
>many|.|TRBJ1-6|TRBV20-1
CSARETETGNSPLHF
TGCAGTGCTAGAGAAACGGAGACAGGCAATTCACCCCTCCACTTT
>.|TRBD2|TRBJ2-5|TRBV20-1
CSASGAGVFSYF
TGCAGTGCTAGTGGGGCGGGAGTTTTTTCGTACTTC
>few|TRBD2|TRBJ2-1|TRBV29-1
CSVDGLAGVLAGEQFF
TGCAGCGTTGATGGACTAGCGGGAGTTCTGGCCGGTGAGCAGTTCTTC
>few|.|TRBJ2-1|TRBV20-1
CSAPRIDYNEQFF
TGCAGTGCCCCCCGAATTGACTACAATGAGCAGTTCTTC
>once|.|TRBJ2-2|TRBV13
CASSPRDVTGELFF
TGTGCCAGCAGCCCACGGGACGTCACCGGGGAGCTGTTTTTT
>many|TRBD1|TRBJ2-1|TRBV4-3
CASSQDRDRVTNEQFF
TGCGCCAGCAGCCAAGACCGGGACAGGGTCACCAATGAGCAGTTCTTC
>many|.|TRBJ1-2|TRBV28
CASSPPAGLNYGYTF
TGTGCCAGCAGTCCCCCGGCGGGGCTTAACTATGGCTACACCTTC
>.|TRBD1|TRBJ2-6|TRBV5-1
CASRQGDRGSRANVLTF
TGCGCCAGCAGGCAGGGCGACAGGGGATCTAGGGCCAACGTCCTGACTTTC
>few|.|TRBJ2-7|TRBV19
CATPANEQYF
TGTGCCACCCCCGCCAACGAGCAGTACTTC
>.|.|TRBJ1-6|TRBV7-9
CASSPDANSPLHF
TGTGCCAGCAGCCCGGACGCTAATTCACCCCTCCACTTT
>many|.|TRBJ1-2|TRBV12-5
CASGLAPGQNYGYTF
TGTGCTAGTGGTTTGGCTCCCGGACAGAACTATGGCTACACCTTC
>.|.|TRBJ2-5|TRBV6-1
CASSTSGGRETQYF
TGTGCCAGCAGTACATCCGGGGGTAGGGAGACCCAGTACTTC
>many|.|TRBJ1-1|TRBV3-1
CASSQEWGIGAFF
TGTGCCAGCAGCCAGGAATGGGGGATCGGAGCTTTCTTT
>many|.|TRBJ2-7|TRBV7-9
CASSPGILTYEQYF
TGTGCCAGCAGCCCCGGGATCCTGACCTACGAGCAGTACTTC
>.|.|TRBJ2-7|TRBV9
CASSTLTTGGEQYF
TGTGCCAGCAGCACTCTGACGACAGGAGGCGAGCAGTACTTC
>many|TRBD2|TRBJ2-1|TRBV6-1
CASSEGGTSSRSYNEQFF
TGTGCCAGCAGTGAAGGCGGGACTAGCAGCCGCTCCTACAATGAGCAGTTCTTC
>few|.|TRBJ1-2|TRBV7-2
CASSFPGDGYTF
TGTGCCAGCAGCTTCCCAGGAGATGGCTACACCTTC
>few|TRBD2|TRBJ2-7|TRBV10-3
CATSPGLAPLYEQYF
TGTGCCACCTCACCCGGACTAGCGCCCCTCTACGAGCAGTACTTC
>many|TRBD1|TRBJ1-1|TRBV6-1
CASRYDRGEAFF
TGTGCCAGCAGATATGACAGGGGTGAAGCTTTCTTT
>.|.|TRBJ2-7|TRBV6-1
CASSAGTFYEQYF
TGTGCCAGCAGTGCCGGGACTTTCTACGAGCAGTACTTC
>few|.|TRBJ1-2|TRBV4-3
CASSQTIQAAYGYTF
TGCGCCAGCAGCCAAACGATACAGGCCGCCTATGGCTACACCTTC
>few|TRBD2|TRBJ2-1|TRBV27
CASSLVGRAGGIEQFF
TGTGCCAGCAGTTTGGTCGGGAGGGCCGGGGGAATTGAGCAGTTCTTC
>.|.|TRBJ2-7|TRBV4-1
CASSPGLSYEQYF
TGCGCCAGCAGCCCCGGACTCTCCTACGAGCAGTACTTC
>.|.|TRBJ2-6|TRBV2
CASSEQGAGANVLTF
TGTGCCAGCAGTGAGCAGGGAGCTGGGGCCAACGTCCTGACTTTC
>many|TRBD1|TRBJ2-2|TRBV27
CASRGQGTWAGELFF
TGTGCCAGCCGAGGACAGGGGACATGGGCCGGGGAGCTGTTTTTT
>many|.|TRBJ1-1|TRBV27
CASSPGTSDTEAFF
TGTGCCAGCAGTCCAGGGACATCGGACACTGAAGCTTTCTTT
>many|TRBD2|TRBJ2-2|TRBV7-9
CASSRSSSGPNTGELFF
TGTGCCAGCAGCCGGTCTTCTAGCGGCCCGAACACCGGGGAGCTGTTTTTT
>few|TRBD2|TRBJ2-1|TRBV20-1
CSAGLAGGPPHNEQFF
TGCAGTGCCGGACTAGCGGGAGGGCCACCCCACAATGAGCAGTTCTTC
>many|TRBD2|TRBJ2-7|TRBV28
CASSRISGRSPYEQYF
TGTGCCAGCAGTCGGATTAGCGGGAGGTCCCCCTACGAGCAGTACTTC
>.|.|TRBJ2-3|TRBV7-8
CASSLGRLVTDTQYF
TGTGCCAGCAGCTTAGGCCGACTAGTCACAGATACGCAGTATTTT
>.|.|TRBJ2-7|TRBV13
CASSLTDAPYEQYF
TGTGCCAGCAGCTTAACAGACGCTCCCTACGAGCAGTACTTC
>many|TRBD2|TRBJ2-1|TRBV5-1
CASSPAPPGGRYDNEQFF
TGCGCCAGCAGCCCCGCTCCTCCGGGGGGAAGATACGACAATGAGCAGTTCTTC